The 25 T cell receptor beta chains listed next were all sequenced from one sample in a study of cytomegalovirus exposure and HLA in healthy donors. Both 60 Vbeta primers and 13 Jbeta primers went into the PCR. Repertoires were generated with immunoSEQ multiplex PCR, while TCRdb's copy carries only in-frame clones and drops some. The profile shows roughly 120,000 clones, under 85% of them singletons. Input material: PBMCs. The receptors were sampled from a woman aged 50 to 60 in good health and CMV-seropositive.

This clone was observed a few times. This sequence joins TRBV5-6 and TRBJ2-5; a possible D gene is TRBD1 (6 bases). The CDR3 has 14 amino acids. Germline V gene data show CDR1 as SGHDT and CDR2 as YYEEEE. V was shortened by 2 bases and J by 0 bases, with 8 bases between the two germline ends. CDR3 in DNA: TGTGCCAGCAGCTTCGGACAGTACCAAGAGACCCAGTACTTC. Its translation: CASSFGQYQETQYF.

The CDR3 sequence: CASSFSGDYGYTF. In nucleotides, the CDR3 is TGTGCCAGCAGCTTTTCAGGGGACTATGGCTACACCTTC. J is TRBJ1-2 and V is TRBV5-4; D may be TRBD1 (6 bases). V lost 2 bases and J lost 3, with 8 bases in between. Germline V CDR1 and CDR2: SGHNT, YYREEE (reference sequence). The CDR3 is made up of 13 amino acids.

The V and J genes are TRBV5-1 and TRBJ2-2, with a weak D call TRBD1 (6 bases). Germline CDR1 and CDR2: SGHRS and YFSETQ. V lost 4 bases, J lost 3 bases, and 13 bases lay in between. The CDR3 covers 15 residues. The chain's CDR3 is CASSRTDSYTGELFF. The CDR3 DNA is TGCGCCAGCAGCCGCACGGACAGTTACACCGGGGAGCTGTTTTTT.

The gene calls are TRBV5-1 and TRBJ2-7; a weak D match, TRBD1 (6 bases). CDR3 length equals 16 residues. Trimming cost V 0 bases and J 0 bases, with 13 bases left between them. Germline CDR1 is SGHRS and CDR2 is YFSETQ. The CDR3 loop is CASSLEYGTTSYEQYF. Written as DNA, the CDR3 is TGCGCCAGCAGCTTGGAGTACGGGACAACCTCCTACGAGCAGTACTTC.

The genes are TRBV27 and TRBJ2-7, with D maybe TRBD1 (5 bases). V dropped 1 base and J dropped 2 bases, with 9 bases sitting between them. The CDR3 is 14 amino acids. Looked up from germline, CDR1 is MNHEY and CDR2 is SMNVEV (reference sequence). The CDR3 DNA reads TGTGCCAGCAGTTTATACAGGCCGACCTACGAGCAGTACTTC. Amino acid sequence: CASSLYRPTYEQYF.

V and J are TRBV19 and TRBJ1-6; 10 bases line up with TRBD1. The CDR3 consists of 16 residues. The germline V gene has CDR1 LNHDA and CDR2 SQIVND (reference sequence). With 5 bases clipped from V and 6 bases from J, the junction kept 7 bases outside the gene matches. The CDR3 spells CASSPIRTGGNSPLHF. The CDR3 DNA follows: TGTGCCAGTAGTCCCATTCGGACAGGGGGTAATTCACCCCTCCACTTT.

The chain uses TRBV6-6 and TRBJ1-2; D gene ambiguous. The CDR3 has 13 amino acids. Germline V CDR1 and CDR2: MNHNY, SVGAGI (reference sequence). Between the trimmed V and J ends, which lost 10 bases and 0 bases, there was a span of 12 bases. The CDR3 loop reads CAIATAANYGYTF. The DNA of the CDR3 is TGTGCCATCGCTACGGCGGCTAACTATGGCTACACCTTC.

This clone was seen just once. The chain uses TRBV7-9 and TRBJ2-2; 7 positions match TRBD1. J was trimmed by 0 bases and V by 2 bases; bases with no gene match: 6. CDR1 is SEHNR and CDR2 is FQNEAQ in the germline V gene (reference sequence). The CDR3 is made up of 17 amino acids. The CDR3 DNA reads as TGTGCCAGCAGCTTATCGGCCGGGACAGCGAACACCGGGGAGCTGTTTTTT. It codes for CASSLSAGTANTGELFF. The full variable domain, rest sourced from reference TRBV7-9 and TRBJ2-2, is DTGVSQNPRHKITKRGQNVTFRCDPISEHNRLYWYRQTLGQGPEFLTYFQNEAQLEKSRLLSDRFSAERPKGSFSTLEIQRTEQGDSAMYLCASSLSAGTANTGELFFGEGSRLTVL.

This clone was recorded a few times. The rearrangement links TRBV27 to TRBJ2-2; 14 bases align to TRBD2. Unmatched junction bases numbered 6, after V lost 1 base and J lost 5 bases. The CDR3 spans 18 residues. Looked up from germline, CDR1 is MNHEY and CDR2 is SMNVEV (reference sequence). The CDR3 region is CASSLYGLAGGRTGELFF. The CDR3 DNA follows: TGTGCCAGCAGTTTATACGGACTAGCGGGGGGACGTACCGGGGAGCTGTTTTTT.

J is TRBJ2-1 and V is TRBV29-1; 16 positions agree with TRBD2. There are 16 residues in the CDR3. Germline V CDR1 and CDR2: SQVTM, ANQGSEA. The trim removed 6 bases at V and 9 bases at J, leaving 11 bases unmatched. The DNA for the CDR3 is TGCAGCGTGGCCGGGACTAGCGGGGGGGCGATCGGTGAGCAGTTCTTC. It specifies CSVAGTSGGAIGEQFF.

V usage is TRBV15 and J usage is TRBJ2-7, with 8 bases identical to TRBD1. The length of the CDR3 is 15 residues. CDR1 and CDR2 (germline): LNHNV, YYDKDF (reference sequence). V lost 0 bases, J lost 5 bases, and 6 bases stayed unmatched. As DNA, the CDR3 is TGTGCCACCAGCAGAGATAGACAGGGGTGGAACGAGCAGTACTTC. Its protein is CATSRDRQGWNEQYF.

The rearrangement uses TRBV7-9 and TRBJ1-5; D may be TRBD1 (5 bases). Germline V gene sequence: CDR1 SEHNR, CDR2 FQNEAQ (reference sequence). The ends were cut back, 5 bases at V and 5 bases at J, with 7 bases in the middle. The CDR3 extends over 12 amino acids. The CDR3 DNA is TGTGCCAGCAGCACGGGGGATCAGCCCCAGCATTTT. It codes for CASSTGDQPQHF.

The chain combines TRBV5-1 with TRBJ2-4; TRBD1 agrees at 8 bases. Trimming cost V 3 bases and J 9 bases; bases outside gene matches: 11. Per germline, CDR1 SGHRS and CDR2 YFSETQ. This CDR3 has 15 residues. The CDR3 bases are TGCGCCAGCAGCTCTACCATCGGGACAGGTCGCATTCAGTACTTC. Translated: CASSSTIGTGRIQYF.

This sequence joins TRBV10-2 and TRBJ2-7; 9 nucleotides agree with TRBD2. The CDR3 spans 15 residues. The junction had 7 bases not matched to a gene; V was cut back by 7 bases and J by 0 bases. Germline-derived CDR1 and CDR2 are WSHSY and SAAADI. This CDR3 is CASKTSGDSSYEQYF. CDR3 nucleotide sequence: TGCGCCAGCAAGACTAGCGGCGATAGCTCCTACGAGCAGTACTTC.

This clone was counted only a few times. The chain couples TRBV10-2 to TRBJ2-7, with D maybe TRBD2 (6 bases). The CDR3 contains 18 residues. Trimming cost V 6 bases and J 2 bases, with 26 bases left between them. Germline CDR1 is WSHSY and CDR2 is SAAADI. The CDR3 sequence is CASSQPHYSGLQTYEQYF. CDR3 sequence (DNA): TGCGCCAGCAGCCAACCACACTACTCGGGACTTCAGACCTACGAGCAGTACTTC.

The chain combines TRBV7-8 with TRBJ2-4; 7 nucleotides agree with TRBD1. Germline CDR1 and CDR2: SGHVS and FQNEAQ. The CDR3 has 13 amino acids. The V gene end was trimmed by 7 bases and the J gene end by 7 bases; junction bases not matched to a gene: 7. This chain's CDR3 is CASTLQGFNIQYF. The CDR3 DNA reads TGTGCCAGCACGTTACAGGGGTTCAACATTCAGTACTTC.

The V call is TRBV2, the J call TRBJ2-3; no reliable D call. The CDR3 consists of 15 residues. Trimming stripped 5 bases from V and 2 bases from J, with 14 bases between. Germline values: CDR1 SNHLY, CDR2 FYNNEI. The CDR3: CASSPRGTPTDTQYF. CDR3 in DNA: TGTGCCAGCAGTCCCCGCGGCACTCCCACAGATACGCAGTATTTT.

The chain employs TRBV10-1 and TRBJ1-2, with 8 bases that match TRBD1. The CDR3 is made up of 14 amino acids. Germline CDR1 reads WNHNN; CDR2 reads SYGVQD (reference sequence). V was clipped by 0 bases and J by 8 bases; unmatched bases: 5. Here the CDR3 reads CASSESRTGRGYTF. Written as DNA, the CDR3 is TGCGCCAGCAGTGAGTCGAGGACAGGGAGAGGCTACACCTTC.

J is TRBJ1-1 and V is TRBV11-2; no firm D call. This CDR3 region has 15 residues. Germline V gene lookup returns CDR1 SGHAT and CDR2 FQNNGV. Trimming shortened V by 1 base and J by 1 base, and 10 bases separated the two germline ends. CDR3 DNA: TGTGCCAGCAGCTTAGGTGTGGGCAGGAACACTGAAGCTTTCTTT. Its protein product is CASSLGVGRNTEAFF. Variable domain in full (rest from reference TRBV11-2 and TRBJ1-1): EAGVAQSPRYKIIEKRQSVAFWCNPISGHATLYWYQQILGQGPKLLIQFQNNGVVDDSQLPKDRFSAERLKGVDSTLKIQPAKLEDSAVYLCASSLGVGRNTEAFFGQGTRLTVV.

CDR3 in amino acids: CASSSTSDSSGGYTF. CDR3 in DNA: TGTGCCAGTAGTTCAACATCCGACAGCTCCGGTGGCTACACCTTC. The chain combines TRBV19 with TRBJ1-2; weak D call: TRBD1 (5 bases). This CDR3 spans 15 amino acids. The germline V gene encodes CDR1 LNHDA and CDR2 SQIVND (reference sequence). V gave up 5 bases and J gave up 7 bases, with 20 bases separating them.

To note about this clone: Sequence at one end of the junction differs from germline and may be a read error. The same CDR3 is also encoded by other DNA sequences in this sample. This chain joins TRBV7-9 and TRBJ2-7; the D gene is possibly TRBD2 (6 bases). This CDR3 spans 13 amino acids. Looked up from germline, CDR1 is SEHNR and CDR2 is FQNEAQ (reference sequence). CDR3 in DNA: TGTGCTAGCAGCGGCCGGGACTTAAGCGAGCAGTACTTC. This codes for CASSGRDLSEQYF.

This clone was counted between two and nine times. The chain uses TRBV7-6 and TRBJ2-3, with 8 bases identical to TRBD1. V shed 5 bases and J 3 bases; nucleotides not matched to a gene: 7. The CDR3 consists of 15 residues. CDR1 and CDR2 from the germline V gene are SGHVS and FNYEAQ. CDR3 sequence (DNA): TGTGCCAGCAGCGACCTGACAGGGGTGACAGATACGCAGTATTTT. This codes for CASSDLTGVTDTQYF.

In this sample, this clone turned up once. J is TRBJ2-7 and V is TRBV19; 7 nucleotides align to TRBD1. In germline, CDR1 is LNHDA, CDR2 SQIVND (reference sequence). The CDR3 is made up of 15 amino acids. V gave up 1 base and J gave up 2 bases; unmatched junction bases: 5. The CDR3 coding sequence is TGTGCCAGTAGTATAGGATCGGGACAGCCCTACGAGCAGTACTTC. It encodes CASSIGSGQPYEQYF.

V is TRBV5-1 and J is TRBJ2-1; 12 bases are a match to TRBD2. Germline V gene lookup returns CDR1 SGHRS and CDR2 YFSETQ. The trim removed 3 bases at V and 5 bases at J, leaving 3 bases unmatched. The CDR3 has 15 residues. CDR3 region: CASSWLAGGNNEQFF. CDR3 nucleotide sequence: TGCGCCAGCAGCTGGCTAGCGGGGGGGAACAATGAGCAGTTCTTC.

This sequence joins TRBV9 and TRBJ2-2; 9 bases line up with TRBD1. The CDR3 is 15 residues long. The V gene end was trimmed by 0 bases and the J gene end by 5 bases; junction bases not matched to a gene: 2. Germline CDR1 is SGDLS and CDR2 is YYNGEE. The DNA for the CDR3 is TGTGCCAGCAGCGTAGCGGGGACAGGGACCGGGGAGCTGTTTTTT. Encoded protein: CASSVAGTGTGELFF.